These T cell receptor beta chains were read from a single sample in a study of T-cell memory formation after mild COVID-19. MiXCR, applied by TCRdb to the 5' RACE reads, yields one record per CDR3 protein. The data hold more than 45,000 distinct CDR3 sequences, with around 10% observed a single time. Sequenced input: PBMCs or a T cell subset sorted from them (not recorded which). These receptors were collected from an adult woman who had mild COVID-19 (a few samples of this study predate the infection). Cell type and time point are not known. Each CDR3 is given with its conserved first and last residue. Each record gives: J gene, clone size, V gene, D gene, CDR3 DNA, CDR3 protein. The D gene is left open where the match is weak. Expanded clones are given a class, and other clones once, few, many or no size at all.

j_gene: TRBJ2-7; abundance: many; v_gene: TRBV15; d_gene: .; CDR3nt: TGTGCCACCAGCAGATATACAGGGAAAGGCTACGAGCAGTACTTC; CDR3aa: CATSRYTGKGYEQYF
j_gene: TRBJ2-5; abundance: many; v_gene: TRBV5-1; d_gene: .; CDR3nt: TGCGCCAGCAGCTTGGTCAGCCAGGCCCAAGAGACCCAGTACTTC; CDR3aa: CASSLVSQAQETQYF
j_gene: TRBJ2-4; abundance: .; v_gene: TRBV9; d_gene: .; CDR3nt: TGTGCCAGCAGCGTAGGATCCGGGGGCGAAAACATTCAGTACTTC; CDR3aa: CASSVGSGGENIQYF
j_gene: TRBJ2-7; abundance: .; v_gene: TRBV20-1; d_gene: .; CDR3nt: TGCAGTGCTGCGGGCCTAGCTCTCTACGAGCAGTACTTC; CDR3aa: CSAAGLALYEQYF
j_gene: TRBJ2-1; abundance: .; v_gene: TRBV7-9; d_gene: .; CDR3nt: TGTGCCAGCAGCTCCCACGGCAATGAGCAGTTCTTC; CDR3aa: CASSSHGNEQFF
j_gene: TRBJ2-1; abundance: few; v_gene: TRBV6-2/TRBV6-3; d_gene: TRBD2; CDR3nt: TGTGCCAGCAGTAACGTTCAACCGGGACTACTATACAATGAGCAGTTCTTC; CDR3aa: CASSNVQPGLLYNEQFF
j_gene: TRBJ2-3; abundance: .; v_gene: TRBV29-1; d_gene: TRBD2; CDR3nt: TGCAGCGTTTCAAGAGCTCCTAGCGGGGGGTATTCCACAGATACGCAGTATTTT; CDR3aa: CSVSRAPSGGYSTDTQYF
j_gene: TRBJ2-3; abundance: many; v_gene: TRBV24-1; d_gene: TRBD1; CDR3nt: TGTGCCACCAGTGATCCAGGGGGCACTAGCTCCACAGATACGCAGTATTTT; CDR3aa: CATSDPGGTSSTDTQYF
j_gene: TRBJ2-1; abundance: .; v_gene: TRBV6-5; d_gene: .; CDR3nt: TGTGCCAGCAGCAGGACTCCGAGAAATGAGCAGTTCTTC; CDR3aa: CASSRTPRNEQFF
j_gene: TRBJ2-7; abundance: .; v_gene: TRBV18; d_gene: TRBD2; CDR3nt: TGTGCCAGCTCAGAACTAGCGCGAGCCACCTACGAGCAGTACTTC; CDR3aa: CASSELARATYEQYF
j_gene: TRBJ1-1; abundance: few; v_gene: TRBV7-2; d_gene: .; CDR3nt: TGTGCCAGCAGCACCCGGACACAGAACACTGAAGCTTTCTTT; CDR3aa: CASSTRTQNTEAFF
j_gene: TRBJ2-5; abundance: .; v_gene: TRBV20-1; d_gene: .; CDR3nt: TGCAGTGTTGAGACCGGGGTGGCAGAGACCCAGTACTTC; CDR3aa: CSVETGVAETQYF
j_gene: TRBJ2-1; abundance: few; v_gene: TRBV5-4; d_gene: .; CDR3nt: TGTGCCAGCAGCTTTCACTACAATGAGCAGTTCTTC; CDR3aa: CASSFHYNEQFF
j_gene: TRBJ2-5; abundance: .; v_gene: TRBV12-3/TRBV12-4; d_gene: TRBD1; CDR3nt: TGTGCCAGCAGTTCTGGCGACAGGGATTCAGAGACCCAGTACTTC; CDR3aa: CASSSGDRDSETQYF
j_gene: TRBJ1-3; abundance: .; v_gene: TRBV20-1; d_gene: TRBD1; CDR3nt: TGCAGTGCTAGCGGTGCGACAGGGGGTGGAAACACCATATATTTT; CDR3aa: CSASGATGGGNTIYF
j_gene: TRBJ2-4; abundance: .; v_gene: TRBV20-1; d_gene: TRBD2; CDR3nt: TGCAGTGCTAGAAGGACTAGCGGGGGTAACATTCAGTACTTC; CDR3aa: CSARRTSGGNIQYF
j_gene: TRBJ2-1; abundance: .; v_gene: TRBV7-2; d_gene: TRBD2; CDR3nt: TGTGCCAGCAACGCCATGTCCCTAGCGGGGGGATTCTACAATGAGCAGTTCTTC; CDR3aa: CASNAMSLAGGFYNEQFF
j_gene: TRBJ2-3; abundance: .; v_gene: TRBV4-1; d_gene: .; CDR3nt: TGCGCCAGCAGTCTCGTGATGGATACGCAGTATTTT; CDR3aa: CASSLVMDTQYF
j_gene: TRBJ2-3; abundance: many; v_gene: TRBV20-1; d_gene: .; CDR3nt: TGCAGTGCTCGGAGTCCCACAGATACGCAGTATTTT; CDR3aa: CSARSPTDTQYF
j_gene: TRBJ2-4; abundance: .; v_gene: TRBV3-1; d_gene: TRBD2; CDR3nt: TGTGCCAGCAGCCAGGGAGGGGACGCGGACATTCAGTACTTC; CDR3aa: CASSQGGDADIQYF
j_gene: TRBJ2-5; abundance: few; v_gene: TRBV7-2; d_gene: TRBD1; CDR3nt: TGTGCCAGCAGCGCCTACGGGACAGGGTTTGGGAAGACCCAGTACTTC; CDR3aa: CASSAYGTGFGKTQYF
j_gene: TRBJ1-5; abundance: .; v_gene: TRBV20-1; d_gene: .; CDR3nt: TGCAGTGCTAGAGATGGGCGGCTCAATCAGCCCCAGCATTTT; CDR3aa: CSARDGRLNQPQHF
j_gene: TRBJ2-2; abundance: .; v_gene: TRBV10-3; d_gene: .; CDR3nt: TGTGCCATCAGTGAACGCGGGACCTCGCCCGGGGAGCTGTTTTTT; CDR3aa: CAISERGTSPGELFF
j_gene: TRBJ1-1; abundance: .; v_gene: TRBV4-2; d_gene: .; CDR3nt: TGTGCCAGCAGCCAAGACACGGATTACAGTGAAGCTTTCTTT; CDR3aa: CASSQDTDYSEAFF
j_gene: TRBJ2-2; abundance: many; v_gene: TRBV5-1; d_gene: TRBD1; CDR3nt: TGCGCCAGCCGACAGGGACCCGGGGAGCTGTTTTTT; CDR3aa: CASRQGPGELFF
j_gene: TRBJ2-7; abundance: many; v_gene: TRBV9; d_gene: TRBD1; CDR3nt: TGTGCCAGCAGTGAACTCCCGACAGGGACCTACGAGCAGTACTTC; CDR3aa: CASSELPTGTYEQYF
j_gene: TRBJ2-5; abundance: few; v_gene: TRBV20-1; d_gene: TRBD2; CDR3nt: TGCAGTGCTAGACGGACTAGCGGGGAGACCCAGTACTTC; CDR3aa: CSARRTSGETQYF
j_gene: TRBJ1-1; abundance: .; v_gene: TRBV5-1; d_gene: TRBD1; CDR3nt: TGCGCCAGCAGCTGGACAGGGGAGAACACTGAAGCTTTCTTT; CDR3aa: CASSWTGENTEAFF
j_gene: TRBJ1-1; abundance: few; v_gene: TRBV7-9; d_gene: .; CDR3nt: TGTGCCAGCAGCTGGGACAATCCGAACACTGAAGCTTTCTTT; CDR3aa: CASSWDNPNTEAFF
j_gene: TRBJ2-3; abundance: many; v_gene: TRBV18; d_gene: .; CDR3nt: TGTGCCAGCTCATCGGGATCCCATACGCAGTATTTT; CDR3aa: CASSSGSHTQYF
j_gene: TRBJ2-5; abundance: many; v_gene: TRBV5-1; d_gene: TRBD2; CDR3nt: TGCGCCAGCAGCCGGGAACTAGCGGGGCAAGAGACCCAGTACTTC; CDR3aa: CASSRELAGQETQYF
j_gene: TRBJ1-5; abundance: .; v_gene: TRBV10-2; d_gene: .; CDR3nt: TGCGCCAGCAGCCAAGGGGGGTGGCAAGGCAATCAGCCCCAGCATTTT; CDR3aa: CASSQGGWQGNQPQHF
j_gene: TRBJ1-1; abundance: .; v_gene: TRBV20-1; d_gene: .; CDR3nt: TGCAGTGCTGAAGACAACCCGAACACTGAAGCTTTCTTT; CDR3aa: CSAEDNPNTEAFF
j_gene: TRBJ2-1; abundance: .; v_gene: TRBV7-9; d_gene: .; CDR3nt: TGTGCCAGCAGCCCCCAGGGGAGGACGGGTTACAATGAGCAGTTCTTC; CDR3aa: CASSPQGRTGYNEQFF
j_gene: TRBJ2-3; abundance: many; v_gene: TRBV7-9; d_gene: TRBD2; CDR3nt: TGTGCCAGCAGCTTCCCTTTTGGGAGGGCCCTCGAAGATACGCAGTATTTT; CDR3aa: CASSFPFGRALEDTQYF
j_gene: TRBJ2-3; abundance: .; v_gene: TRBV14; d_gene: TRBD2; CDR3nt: TGTGCCAGCAGCCACGCGGTTAGCGGGGGATACACAGATACGCAGTATTTT; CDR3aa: CASSHAVSGGYTDTQYF
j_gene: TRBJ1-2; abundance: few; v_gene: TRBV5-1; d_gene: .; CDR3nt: TGCGCCAGCAGGCCGTCTCCGGGACAATTCTATGGCTACACCTTC; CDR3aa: CASRPSPGQFYGYTF
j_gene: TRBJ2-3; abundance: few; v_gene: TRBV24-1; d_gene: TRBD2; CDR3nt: TGTGCCACCAGTGACCGTAGACTAGCGGATAGCACAGATACGCAGTATTTT; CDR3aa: CATSDRRLADSTDTQYF
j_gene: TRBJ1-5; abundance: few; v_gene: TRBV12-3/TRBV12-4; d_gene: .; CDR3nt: TGTGCCAGCAGTCCCTATTTCTGGCCCCAGCATTTT; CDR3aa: CASSPYFWPQHF
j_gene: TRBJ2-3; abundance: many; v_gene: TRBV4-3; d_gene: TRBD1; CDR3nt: TGCGCCAGCAGCCCCCGGGACAGGGCGACAGATACGCAGTATTTT; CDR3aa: CASSPRDRATDTQYF
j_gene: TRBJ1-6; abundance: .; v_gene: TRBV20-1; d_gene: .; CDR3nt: TGCAGTGCTGGACAGTCGGGAACCTATAATTCACCCCTCGACTTT; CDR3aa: CSAGQSGTYNSPLDF
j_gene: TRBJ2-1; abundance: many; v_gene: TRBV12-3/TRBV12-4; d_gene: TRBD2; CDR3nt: TGTGCCAGCCGGACTAGCGGGAACAATGAGCAGTTCTTC; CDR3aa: CASRTSGNNEQFF
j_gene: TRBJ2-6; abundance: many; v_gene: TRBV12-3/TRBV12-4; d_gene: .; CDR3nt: TGTGCCAGCAGTTTGACAGGAGTAAGTCTCCTGACTTTC; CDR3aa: CASSLTGVSLLTF
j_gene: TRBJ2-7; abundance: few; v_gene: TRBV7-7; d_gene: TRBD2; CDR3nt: TGTGCTAGCAGCTTATCGGATAGCGGGAGCTACGAGCAGTACTTC; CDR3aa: CASSLSDSGSYEQYF
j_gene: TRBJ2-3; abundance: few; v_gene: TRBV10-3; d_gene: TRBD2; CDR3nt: TGTGCCATCAGCGGGAGGGCCCGCACAGATACGCAGTATTTT; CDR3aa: CAISGRARTDTQYF
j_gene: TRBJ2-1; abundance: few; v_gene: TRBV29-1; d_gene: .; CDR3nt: TGCAGCGTGAGAGGGCAACAGGGCAAGAGCTCCTACAATGAGCAGTTCTTC; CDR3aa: CSVRGQQGKSSYNEQFF
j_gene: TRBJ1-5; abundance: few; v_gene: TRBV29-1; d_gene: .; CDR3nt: TGCAGCGTTGTGGGGCTCAATCAGCCCCAGCATTTT; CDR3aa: CSVVGLNQPQHF
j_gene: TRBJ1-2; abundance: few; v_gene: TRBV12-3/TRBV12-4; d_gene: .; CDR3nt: TGTGCCAGCAGTTTGGGGACGGCAAACTATGGCTACACCTTC; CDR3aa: CASSLGTANYGYTF
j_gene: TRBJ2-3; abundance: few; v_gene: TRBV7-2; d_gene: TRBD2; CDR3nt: TGTGCCAGCAGCTCGAGCGGGAGGGGGAGTCAGACAGATACGCAGTATTTT; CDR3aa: CASSSSGRGSQTDTQYF
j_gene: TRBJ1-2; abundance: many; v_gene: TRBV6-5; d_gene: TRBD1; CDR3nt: TGTGCCAGCAGTCCGATGACAGGGGCTGGCTACACCTTC; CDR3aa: CASSPMTGAGYTF
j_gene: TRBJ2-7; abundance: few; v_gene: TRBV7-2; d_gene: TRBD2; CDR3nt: TGTGCCAGCAGCCAACTAGCGGGAGGGCCGAGGTACGAGCAGTACTTC; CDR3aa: CASSQLAGGPRYEQYF
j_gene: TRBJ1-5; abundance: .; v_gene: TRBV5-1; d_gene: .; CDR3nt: TGCGCCAGCAGCTTGGGGTTTGGGACCCCCAGCAATCAGCCCCAGCATTTT; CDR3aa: CASSLGFGTPSNQPQHF
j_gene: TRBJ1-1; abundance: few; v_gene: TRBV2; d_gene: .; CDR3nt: TGTGCCAGCAGTGAGGGCCGGATGAACACTGAAGCTTTCTTT; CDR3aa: CASSEGRMNTEAFF
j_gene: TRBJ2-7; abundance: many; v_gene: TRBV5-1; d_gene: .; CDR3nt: TGCGCCAGCAGCAACACGGGAAACCCCTACGAGCAGTACTTC; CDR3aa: CASSNTGNPYEQYF